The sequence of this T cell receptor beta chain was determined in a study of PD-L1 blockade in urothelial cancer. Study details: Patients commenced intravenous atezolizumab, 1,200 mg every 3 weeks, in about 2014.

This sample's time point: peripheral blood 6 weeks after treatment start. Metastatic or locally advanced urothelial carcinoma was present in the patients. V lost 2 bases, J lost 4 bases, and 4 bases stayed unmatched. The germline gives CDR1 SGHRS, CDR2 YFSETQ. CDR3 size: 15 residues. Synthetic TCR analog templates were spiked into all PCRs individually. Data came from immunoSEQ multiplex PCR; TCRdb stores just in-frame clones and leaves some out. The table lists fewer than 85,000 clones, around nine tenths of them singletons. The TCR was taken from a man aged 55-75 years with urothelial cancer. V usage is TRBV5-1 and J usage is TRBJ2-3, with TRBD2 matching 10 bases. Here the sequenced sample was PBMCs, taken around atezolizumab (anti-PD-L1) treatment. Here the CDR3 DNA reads TGCGCCAGCAGCTTCGCTAGCGGGAGTGCAGATACGCAGTATTTT. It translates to CASSFASGSADTQYF. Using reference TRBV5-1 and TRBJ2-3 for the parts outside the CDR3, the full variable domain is KAGVTQTPRYLIKTRGQQVTLSCSPISGHRSVSWYQQTPGQGLQFLFEYFSETQRNKGNFPGRFSGRQFSNSRSEMNVSTLELGDSALYLCASSFASGSADTQYFGPGTRLTVL.